This T cell receptor beta chain originates from a study of T cell responses to AZD1222 COVID-19 vaccine. General observations from the study: Donors skewed white British and female; clonal diversity was possibly underestimated. Spike regions recognized by vaccine-associated CD4 TCRs spanned the protein, led by 160-218 and 743-854.

Produced via immunoSEQ multiplex PCR; TCRdb's table is partial and in-frame only. The sample records some 110,000 clones, about 86% being singletons. Turning to this clone: Its target is not known.

Germline V lookup: CDR1 SNHLY, CDR2 FYNNEI. This CDR3 region has 15 residues. After removal of 6 bases from V and 4 bases from J, the junction contained 10 bases not matched to a gene. This sequence joins TRBV2 and TRBJ2-7, with 9 bases identical to TRBD1. The receptor's source is an adult who received the AZD1222 COVID-19 vaccine. Source: peripheral blood, taken 28 days after the second AZD1222 dose. The DNA for the CDR3 is TGTGCCAGCAGGAACCCGGGACAGGGTGTATACGAGCAGTACTTC. Its translation: CASRNPGQGVYEQYF.